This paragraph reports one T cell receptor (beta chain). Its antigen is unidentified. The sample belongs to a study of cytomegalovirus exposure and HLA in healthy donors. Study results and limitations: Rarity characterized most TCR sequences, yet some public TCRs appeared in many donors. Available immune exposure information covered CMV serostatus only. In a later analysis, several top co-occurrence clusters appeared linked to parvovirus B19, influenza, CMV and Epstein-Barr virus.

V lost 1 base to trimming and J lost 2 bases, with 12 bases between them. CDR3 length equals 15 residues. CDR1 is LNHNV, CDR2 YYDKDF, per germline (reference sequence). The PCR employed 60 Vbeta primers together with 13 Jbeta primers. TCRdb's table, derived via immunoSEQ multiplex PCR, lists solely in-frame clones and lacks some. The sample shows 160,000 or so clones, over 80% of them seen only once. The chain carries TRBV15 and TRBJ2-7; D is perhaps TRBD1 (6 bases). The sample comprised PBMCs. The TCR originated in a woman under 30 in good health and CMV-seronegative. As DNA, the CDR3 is TGTGCCACCAGCAGAGGCAGGGGCTCCACCTACGAGCAGTACTTC. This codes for CATSRGRGSTYEQYF.